This T cell receptor (beta chain) was captured in a study of cytomegalovirus exposure and HLA in healthy donors. CDR3 length: 15 amino acids. V was pared by 5 bases and J by 0 bases, with 6 bases of the junction left unmatched. Germline values: CDR1 MNHNS, CDR2 SASEGT. Regarding the study as a whole: Per published accounts, TCR beta sequences correctly predicted the HLA-A and HLA-B alleles of most subjects.

The PCR ran on 60 Vbeta and 13 Jbeta primers. Here immunoSEQ multiplex PCR was the method, and the copy in TCRdb shows in-frame clones only, minus some. The sample carries under 200,000 clones, more than 80% recorded once. Remarks on this clone: The antigen remains unidentified.

The chain joins TRBV6-1 to TRBJ1-1, with TRBD1 matching 7 bases. The sample consisted of PBMCs. The receptor's source is a woman aged 45-65 years in good health and CMV-seropositive. CDR3 residues: CASSRQGYLNTEAFF. DNA for the CDR3: TGTGCCAGCAGTAGACAGGGATATTTGAACACTGAAGCTTTCTTT.